The sequence of this T cell receptor beta chain was determined in a study of T cell responses to AZD1222 COVID-19 vaccine. The table came from immunoSEQ multiplex PCR; TCRdb's copy has only in-frame clones and leaves some out. The data show 95,000 to 150,000 clones, approximately 90% seen once. CDR1 LNHDA and CDR2 SQIVND come from the germline V gene (reference sequence). The ends lost 5 bases at V and 6 bases at J; junction bases unmatched: 8. CDR3 length equals 14 residues. The chain couples TRBV19 to TRBJ1-1, with 8 nucleotides matching TRBD1. The specimen was peripheral blood, collected on day 0 of AZD1222 vaccination. This clonotype originated in an adult in good health. This chain's CDR3 is CASSLVTDRAEAFF. The CDR3 nucleotides are TGTGCCAGTAGTCTGGTAACGGACAGGGCTGAAGCTTTCTTT.